In this sample, the clone carrying this TCR beta chain turned up once. If patients had autoimmune disease history or systemic immunosuppression, they were excluded. Here immunoSEQ multiplex PCR was the method, and the copy in TCRdb shows in-frame clones only, minus some. This sample yields 35,000 to 50,000 clones, of which approximately 84% are seen a single time; about 32% belongs to the top ten. Germline CDR1 reads MNHEY; CDR2 reads SVGAGI. The J segment lost 1 base and the V segment lost 7 bases, leaving 5 bases of the junction unmatched. CDR3 length: 14 residues. This record belongs to a study of OX40 agonist ivuxolimab in advanced cancers. Study at large: Partial responses were achieved by three patients, one with hepatocellular carcinoma and two with cutaneous melanoma.

Material: CD4+ or CD8+ T cells sorted from blood, obtained in a trial of the OX40 agonist ivuxolimab. This receptor was identified in an adult with an advanced solid tumor such as melanoma, head and neck, liver or kidney cancer. The chain couples TRBV6-5 to TRBJ2-3; 7 nucleotides match TRBD2. CDR3 region: CASTKGRGTDTQYF. The CDR3 DNA reads as TGTGCCAGCACAAAAGGGAGGGGCACAGATACGCAGTATTTT.